This T cell receptor (beta chain) was sequenced in a study of shared clonotypes between healthy human individuals. Libraries were prepared by immunoSEQ multiplex PCR; TCRdb keeps only in-frame clonotypes and omits some of them. The table shows 2 million to 2.5 million clones, with roughly 93% occurring only once. Points from the study as a whole: The study drew on few donors, limiting represented genetic and exposure-history diversity.

About this clone itself: Antigen: not known. In the same sample, other DNA sequences code for this CDR3.

Germline V gene lookup returns CDR1 SGHNT and CDR2 YYREEE (reference sequence). The CDR3 length is 17 residues. J lost 0 bases, V lost 0 bases, and 3 bases had no gene match. Input material: naive CD4+ T cells from PBMCs. Subset noted: CD45RA+ positively selected. This receptor was taken from a man aged 18-30 years in good health. Some clones in this sample may be carry-over from other donors' samples. The chain recombines TRBV5-4 with TRBJ2-3; 11 bases line up with TRBD2. This CDR3 reads CASSLGLAGGSTDTQYF. DNA for the CDR3: TGTGCCAGCAGCTTGGGGCTAGCGGGGGGAAGCACAGATACGCAGTATTTT.